This T cell receptor (beta chain) was sequenced in a study of cytomegalovirus exposure and HLA in healthy donors (dated by TCRdb to the late 2010s). The study in broad terms: The 550 to 750 repertoires of the first cohort and the 110 or so validation repertoires were produced on the same platform, according to a later analysis. The aim of the study was to test whether cataloging public T cell receptors could identify signatures of past pathogen exposure. A separate validation cohort of 100 to 150 different subjects was used in addition to the roughly 700-subject first cohort. High-throughput TCR immunosequencing, statistical association of individual TCRs with disease status, and machine learning were combined to predict cytomegalovirus infection status. Results and caveats for the whole study, not just this receptor: The validation cohort had no HLA typing available for a later analysis, so co-occurrence within that cohort was assessed over all 120 or so repertoires. Three of the identified cytomegalovirus-associated TCR beta chains were confirmed in vitro to be specific for cytomegalovirus antigens. Across donors, most TCR sequences were observed very rarely, whereas some public TCRs were present in many individuals. A later analysis found that TCRs clustered in the first cohort also tended to co-occur in the 100 to 150 validation repertoires, with 94% of cluster scores above 0. Cytomegalovirus status was reported to be diagnosed by the classifier with high specificity and sensitivity in both the original and validation cohorts. The study listed 150 to 200 TCR beta chains as associated with cytomegalovirus. It was suggested by the authors that the approach could potentially be generalized to other disease states and immunological phenotypes.

The donors belonged to the validation cohort of about 120 subjects, which was separate from the roughly 670-subject first cohort. Concerning this clone: Its antigen target is currently unknown. It has no much larger one-base neighbor in the sample; base qualities were not kept.

The library was prepared using the immunoSEQ multiplex PCR assay. From the authors' description of their analysis: A statistical classification framework was built to diagnose cytomegalovirus status from the catalog of TCR beta chain sequences. Held by TCRdb, this immuneACCESS table contains in-frame sequences only and omits some clones. Under half of the omission traces to an unresolved V gene where checked; the cause of the rest is unknown. Clone size and the V and J calls come from that table; the DNA yielded D and trimming. A total of about 260,000 clones appear in this sample, 80% to 95% of them only once. Of the sample, around 3.3% falls within the top ten clones. Sample: PBMCs. This TCR was recovered from a woman aged 25-40 years in good health and CMV-seronegative.

The base sequence is TGTGCCAGTGTATCGGGAAACTATGGCTACACCTTC. It is translated as CASVSGNYGYTF. The sequence is built from TRBV19 and TRBJ1-2; no confident D gene assignment can be made. CDR1 LNHDA and CDR2 SQIVND were looked up in the germline V gene (reference sequence). The CDR3 spans 12 residues, from the cysteine through the phenylalanine. The sequence is cut down to CDR3 DNA, 36 bases in frame from base 1. The V end loses 8 bases and the J end loses 2 bases, and a stretch of 9 bases separates them.